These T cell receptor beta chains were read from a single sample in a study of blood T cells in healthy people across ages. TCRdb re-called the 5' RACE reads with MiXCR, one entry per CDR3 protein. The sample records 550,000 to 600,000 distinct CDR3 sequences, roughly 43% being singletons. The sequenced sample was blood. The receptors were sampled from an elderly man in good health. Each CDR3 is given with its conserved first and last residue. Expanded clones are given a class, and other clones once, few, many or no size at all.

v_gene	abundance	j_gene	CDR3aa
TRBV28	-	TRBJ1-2	CASSPRTYGYTF
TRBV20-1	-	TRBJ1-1	CGASGPGTEAFF
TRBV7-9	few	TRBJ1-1	CASSRDSSREAFF
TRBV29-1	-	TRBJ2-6	CSVGVGADVLTF
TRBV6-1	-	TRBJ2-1	CASSEESRLAGVNEQFF
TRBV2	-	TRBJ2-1	CASTQQGDQYNEQFF
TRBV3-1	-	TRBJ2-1	CASSQDVVRGLSHREQFF
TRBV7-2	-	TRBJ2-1	CASSSGQGFFNEQFF
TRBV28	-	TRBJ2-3	CASSLRGAGSDTQYF
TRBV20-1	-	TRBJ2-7	CSAGTSRGGRETRYF
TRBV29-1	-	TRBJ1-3	CSGGGDGNTIYF
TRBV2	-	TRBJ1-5	CATRDRLVNQPQHF